This TCR beta chain was captured by sequencing in a study of tumor-infiltrating lymphocytes in primary liver carcinoma. Details on this clonotype: The junction shows a germline mismatch at one end, possibly a read error.

cDNA specific to TCR beta was made from approximately 0.55 ug of total RNA, with a constant-region primer employed for priming. Construction of TCR beta libraries relied on three successive nested multiplex PCR rounds employing slightly modified ARM-PCR. A C-beta reverse primer was combined with TRBV1-TRBV30 forward primers in the first two PCR rounds, and each round had approximately 10 cycles. TCRdb re-called the multiplex PCR reads through MiXCR, storing one row per CDR3 protein. Altogether 37,000 or so distinct CDR3 sequences are present, roughly 80% being singletons, with the ten largest covering 37%. Between roughly 20 and 32 mg of unsorted bulk tissue served as the source from which RNA and DNA were co-extracted. All patients had surgically resected primary liver carcinoma. The CDR3 extends over 12 amino acids. The germline V gene has CDR1 LGHNT and CDR2 FRNRAP.

The TCR was taken from a man aged 35-49 years with primary liver carcinoma and hepatitis B virus infection. V usage is TRBV12-5 and J usage is TRBJ2-1; the D is unclear. The specimen was tumor-adjacent normal liver tissue. The CDR3 sequence: CASVIESNEQFF. In nucleotides, the CDR3 is TGTGCCAGTGTTATCGAGAGCAATGAGCAGTTCTTC. The full variable domain, its missing parts supplied by reference TRBV12-5 and TRBJ2-1, is DARVTQTPRHKVTEMGQEVTMRCQPILGHNTVFWYRQTMMQGLELLAYFRNRAPLDDSGMPKDRFSAEMPDATLATLKIQPSEPRDSAVYFCASVIESNEQFFGPGTRLTVL.